This TCR beta chain was captured by sequencing in a study of T cell repertoires in cytomegalovirus infection. The CDR3 runs to 13 residues. Trimming took 1 base from V and 1 from J, leaving 5 bases between them. Germline CDR1 and CDR2: MDHEN and SYDVKM. TCRdb ran MiXCR on the reads and lists one entry per CDR3 protein. Among roughly 500,000 distinct CDR3 sequences listed, about 33% were seen once. Concerning this clonotype: No antigen is known for it.

The sequence was collected from a human donor in good health (CMV status not recorded). Some clones in this sample may be carry-over from other donors' samples. The chain carries TRBV28 and TRBJ2-7; D unclear. The input for sequencing was cultured PBMCs, taken from culture after CMV antigen stimulation. The chain's CDR3 is CASSLFTSYEQYF. As DNA, the CDR3 is TGTGCCAGCAGTTTATTTACGTCCTACGAGCAGTACTTC.